This T cell receptor (beta chain) was retrieved from a study of tumour-infiltrating T cells in Burkitt lymphoma. Study background: Overall and progression-free survival were predicted by productive clonality.

The sample holds a few counts of this clone. This table comes from immunoSEQ multiplex PCR, and its TCRdb copy is limited to in-frame clones, with some not included. The repertoire holds 3,800 or so clones, with 16% as singletons. The CDR3 loop spans 14 amino acids. The V gene's germline CDR1 is SQVTM and CDR2 ANQGSEA. V shed 6 bases and J shed 4 bases, with 17 bases lying between them. The gene calls are TRBV29-1 and TRBJ2-3; either TRBD1 or TRBD2 may fit D (6 bases each). Sequencing input: tumor tissue. The sequence was obtained from a human donor with diffuse large B-cell lymphoma. Some clones in this sample may be carry-over from other donors' samples. The CDR3: CSVVWGADPDTQYF. CDR3 DNA sequence: TGCAGCGTAGTATGGGGGGCGGACCCAGATACGCAGTATTTT.